This TCR beta chain was retrieved from a study of T cells in Graves' hyperthyroidism and ophthalmopathy. Study-level results: The model forecast ophthalmopathy, anticipating it by a median about six months before onset.

Researchers took RNA transcripts and amplified the TCR beta CDR3 regions from them. Initially, a first-round RT-PCR of the TCR CDR3 employed the HTBI primer set. Using its own MiXCR run on the multiplex PCR reads, TCRdb lists one record per CDR3 protein. Here the sample spans hundreds of thousands of distinct CDR3 sequences, less than 15% being singletons. The sample holds a few counts of this clonotype. Its antigen is as yet unknown. In germline, CDR1 is MDHEN, CDR2 SYDVKM. The CDR3 has 16 amino acids. The V and J ends lost 2 bases and 6 bases, in that order; junction bases with no gene match: 7. Uncontrolled infection, other autoimmune disease, pregnancy or lactation barred patients from enrollment.

Sequencing used blood. The chain recombines TRBV28 with TRBJ2-1; 10 bases map to TRBD2. The source of this sequence is a woman younger than 35 with Graves' hyperthyroidism. The CDR3 coding sequence is TGTGCCAGCAGTTTAGCTAGCGGGAGCAATAGCAATGAGCAGTTCTTC. It is translated as CASSLASGSNSNEQFF.